Below, one T cell receptor (beta chain) is given with its context. The antigen is not known. This sample is part of a study of T-cell reconstitution after alpha-beta-depleted transplantation in children. A library of TCRbeta sequences, prepared with unique molecular identifiers, was generated. MiXCR was run by TCRdb on the PCR reads, yielding one entry per CDR3 protein. The sample has some 600,000 distinct CDR3 sequences, 13% seen once. Regarding the study as a whole: Reportedly, roughly two months post-transplant, alpha-beta T cells arose from several hundred expanded graft clones.

This CDR3 has 17 residues. With V trimmed by 6 bases and J by 2 bases, 12 bases remained unmatched. Per germline, CDR1 MDHEN and CDR2 SYDVKM. This chain links TRBV28 with TRBJ2-3; 9 bases are shared with TRBD1. The sample here was PBMCs, mostly from graft donor cells, taken 360 days after TCRalphabeta/CD19-depleted stem cell transplant. The clonotype comes from a male patient younger than 18 who had a stem cell transplant for acute myeloid leukemia, so the T cells may come from the graft donor. The CDR3 loop reads CASSLLGGDRVTDTQYF. DNA for the CDR3: TGTGCCAGCAGCCTCCTGGGGGGGGACAGGGTCACAGATACGCAGTATTTT.